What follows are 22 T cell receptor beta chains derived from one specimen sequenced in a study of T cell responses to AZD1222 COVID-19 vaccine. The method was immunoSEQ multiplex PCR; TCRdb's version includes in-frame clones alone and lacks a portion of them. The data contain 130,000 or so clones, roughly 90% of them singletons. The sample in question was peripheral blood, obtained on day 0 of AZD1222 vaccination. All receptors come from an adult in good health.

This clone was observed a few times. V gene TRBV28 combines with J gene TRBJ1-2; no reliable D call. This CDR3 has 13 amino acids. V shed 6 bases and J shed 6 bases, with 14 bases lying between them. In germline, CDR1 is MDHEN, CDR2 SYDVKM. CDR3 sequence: CASRPPGVHGYTF. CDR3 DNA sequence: TGTGCCAGCAGGCCGCCTGGGGTCCATGGCTACACCTTC.

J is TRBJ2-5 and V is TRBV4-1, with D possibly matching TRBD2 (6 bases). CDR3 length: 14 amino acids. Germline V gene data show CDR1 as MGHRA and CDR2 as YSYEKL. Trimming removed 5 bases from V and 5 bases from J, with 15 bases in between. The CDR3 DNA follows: TGCGCCAGCAGCGAGAACCTAGCGCGCGAGACCCAGTACTTC. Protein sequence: CASSENLARETQYF.

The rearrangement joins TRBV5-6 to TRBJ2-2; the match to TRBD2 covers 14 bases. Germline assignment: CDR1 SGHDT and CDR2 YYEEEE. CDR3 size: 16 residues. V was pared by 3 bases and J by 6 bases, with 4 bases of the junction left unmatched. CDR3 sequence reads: CASSSGLAGVPGELFF. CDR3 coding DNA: TGTGCCAGCAGCTCGGGACTAGCGGGAGTCCCCGGGGAGCTGTTTTTT.

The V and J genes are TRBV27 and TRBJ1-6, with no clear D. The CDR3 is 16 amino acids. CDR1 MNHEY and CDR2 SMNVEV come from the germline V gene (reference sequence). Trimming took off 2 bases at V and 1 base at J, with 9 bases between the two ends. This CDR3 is CASSLIGRSYNSPLHF. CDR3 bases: TGTGCCAGCAGTTTAATCGGCCGTTCCTATAATTCACCCCTCCACTTT.

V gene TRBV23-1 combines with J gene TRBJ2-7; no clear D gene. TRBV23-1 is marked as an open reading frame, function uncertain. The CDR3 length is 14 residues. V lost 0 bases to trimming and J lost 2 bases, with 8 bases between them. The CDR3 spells CASSQSPEPYEQYF. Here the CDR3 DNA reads TGCGCCAGCAGTCAATCCCCCGAACCCTACGAGCAGTACTTC.

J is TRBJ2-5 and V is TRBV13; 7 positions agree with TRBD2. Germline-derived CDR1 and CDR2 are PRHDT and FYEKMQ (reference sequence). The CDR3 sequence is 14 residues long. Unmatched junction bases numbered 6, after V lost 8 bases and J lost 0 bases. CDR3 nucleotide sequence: TGTGCCAGCGCTTTGGGGGGGTACCAAGAGACCCAGTACTTC. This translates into CASALGGYQETQYF.

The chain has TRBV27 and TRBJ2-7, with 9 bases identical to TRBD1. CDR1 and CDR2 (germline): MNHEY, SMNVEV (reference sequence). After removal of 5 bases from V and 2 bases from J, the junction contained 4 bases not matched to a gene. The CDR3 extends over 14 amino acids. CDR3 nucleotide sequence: TGTGCCAGCAGTCCCGGGACAGGGCCCTACGAGCAGTACTTC. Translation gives CASSPGTGPYEQYF.

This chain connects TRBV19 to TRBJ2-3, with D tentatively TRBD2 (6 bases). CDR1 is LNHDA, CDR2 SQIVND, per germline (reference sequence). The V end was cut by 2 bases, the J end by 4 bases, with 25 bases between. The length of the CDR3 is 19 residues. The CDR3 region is CASSIIWLANEGSADTQYF. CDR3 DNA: TGTGCCAGTAGTATAATTTGGCTAGCGAACGAGGGGAGTGCAGATACGCAGTATTTT. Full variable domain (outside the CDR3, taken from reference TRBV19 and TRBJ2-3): DGGITQSPKYLFRKEGQNVTLSCEQNLNHDAMYWYRQDPGQGLRLIYYSQIVNDFQKGDIAEGYSVSREKKESFPLTVTSAQKNPTAFYLCASSIIWLANEGSADTQYFGPGTRLTVL.

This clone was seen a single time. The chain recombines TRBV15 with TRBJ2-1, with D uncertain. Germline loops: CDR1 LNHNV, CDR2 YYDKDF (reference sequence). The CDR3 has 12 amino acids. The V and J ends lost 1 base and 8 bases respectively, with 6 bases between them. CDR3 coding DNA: TGTGCCACCAGCAGAGCTGGGGATGAGCAGTTCTTC. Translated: CATSRAGDEQFF.

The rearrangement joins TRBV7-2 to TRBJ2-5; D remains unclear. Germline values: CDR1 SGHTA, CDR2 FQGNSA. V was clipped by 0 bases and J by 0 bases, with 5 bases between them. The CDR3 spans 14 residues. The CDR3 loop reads CASSLAPDQETQYF. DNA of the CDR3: TGTGCCAGCAGCTTAGCCCCAGACCAAGAGACCCAGTACTTC.

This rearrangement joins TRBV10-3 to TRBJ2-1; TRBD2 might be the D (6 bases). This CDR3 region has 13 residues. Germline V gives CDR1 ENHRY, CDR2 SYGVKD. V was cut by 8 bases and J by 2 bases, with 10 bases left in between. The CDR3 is CAIAVAAYNEQFF. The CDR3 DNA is TGTGCCATCGCGGTAGCGGCCTACAATGAGCAGTTCTTC.

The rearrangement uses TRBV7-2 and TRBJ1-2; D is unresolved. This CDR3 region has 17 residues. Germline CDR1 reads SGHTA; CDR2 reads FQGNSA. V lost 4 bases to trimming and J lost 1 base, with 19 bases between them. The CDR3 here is CASSSRTRSPLNYGYTF. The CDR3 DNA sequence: TGTGCCAGCAGCTCCCGGACCCGGAGCCCACTTAACTATGGCTACACCTTC. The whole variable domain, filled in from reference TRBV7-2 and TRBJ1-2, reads GAGVSQSPSNKVTEKGKDVELRCDPISGHTALYWYRQSLGQGLEFLIYFQGNSAPDKSGLPSDRFSAERTGGSVSTLTIQRTQQEDSAVYLCASSSRTRSPLNYGYTFGSGTRLTVV.

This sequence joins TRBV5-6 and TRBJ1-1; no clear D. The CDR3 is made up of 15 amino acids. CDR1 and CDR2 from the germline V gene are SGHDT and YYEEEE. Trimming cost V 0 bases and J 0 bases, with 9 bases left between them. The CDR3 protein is CASSLVGGLNTEAFF. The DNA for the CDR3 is TGTGCCAGCAGCTTGGTTGGTGGATTGAACACTGAAGCTTTCTTT.

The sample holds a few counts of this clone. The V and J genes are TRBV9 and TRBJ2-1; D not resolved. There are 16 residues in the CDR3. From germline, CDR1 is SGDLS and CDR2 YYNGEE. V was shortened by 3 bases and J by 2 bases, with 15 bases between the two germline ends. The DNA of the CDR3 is TGTGCCAGCAGCGCCGGCTGGACGGATACCTACAATGAGCAGTTCTTC. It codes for CASSAGWTDTYNEQFF.

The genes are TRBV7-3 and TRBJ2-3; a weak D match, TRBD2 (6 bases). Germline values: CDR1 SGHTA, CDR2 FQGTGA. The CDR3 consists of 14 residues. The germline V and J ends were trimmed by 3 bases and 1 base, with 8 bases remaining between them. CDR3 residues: CASSLSGGTDTQYF. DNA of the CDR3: TGTGCCAGCAGCTTGTCGGGGGGCACAGATACGCAGTATTTT.

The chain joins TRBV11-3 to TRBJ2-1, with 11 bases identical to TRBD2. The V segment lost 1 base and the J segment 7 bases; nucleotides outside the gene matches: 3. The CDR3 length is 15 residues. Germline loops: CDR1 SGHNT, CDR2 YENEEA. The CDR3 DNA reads TGTGCCAGCAGCTTAGGGCTAGCGGGGGGAAATGAGCAGTTCTTC. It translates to CASSLGLAGGNEQFF.

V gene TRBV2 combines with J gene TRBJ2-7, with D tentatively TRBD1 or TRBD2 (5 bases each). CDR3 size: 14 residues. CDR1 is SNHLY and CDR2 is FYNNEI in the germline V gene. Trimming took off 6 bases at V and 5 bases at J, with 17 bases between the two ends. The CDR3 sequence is CASRGRASRNEQYF. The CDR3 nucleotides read TGTGCCAGCAGGGGACGCGCATCGCGGAACGAGCAGTACTTC.

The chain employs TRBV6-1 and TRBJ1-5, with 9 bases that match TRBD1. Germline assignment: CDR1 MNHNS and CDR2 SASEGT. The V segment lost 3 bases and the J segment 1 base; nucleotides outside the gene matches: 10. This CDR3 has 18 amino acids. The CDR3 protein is CASSDPTGTGSSNQPQHF. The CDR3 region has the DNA TGTGCCAGCAGTGACCCTACCGGGACAGGGTCGAGCAATCAGCCCCAGCATTTT.

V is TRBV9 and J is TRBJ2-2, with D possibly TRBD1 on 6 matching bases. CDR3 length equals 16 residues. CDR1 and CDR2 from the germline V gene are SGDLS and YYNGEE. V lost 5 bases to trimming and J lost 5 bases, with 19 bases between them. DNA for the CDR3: TGTGCCAGCAGATATAACAGGGCAGGAGGAACCGGGGAGCTGTTTTTT. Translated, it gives CASRYNRAGGTGELFF.

In nucleotides, the CDR3 is TGTGCCAGCAGTCCAGGGACAGGGACTGGAAACACCATATATTTT. It is translated as CASSPGTGTGNTIYF. The chain links TRBV27 to TRBJ1-3, with 9 nucleotides matching TRBD1. CDR3 length: 15 amino acids. The V gene end was trimmed by 5 bases and the J gene end by 2 bases; junction bases not matched to a gene: 4. The germline V gene encodes CDR1 MNHEY and CDR2 SMNVEV (reference sequence).

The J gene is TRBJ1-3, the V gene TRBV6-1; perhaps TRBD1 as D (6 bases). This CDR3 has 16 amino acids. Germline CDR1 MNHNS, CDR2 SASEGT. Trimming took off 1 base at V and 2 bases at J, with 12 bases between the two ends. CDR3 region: CASSEGLAGAGNTIYF. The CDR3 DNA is TGTGCCAGCAGTGAAGGGTTGGCAGGGGCTGGAAACACCATATATTTT.

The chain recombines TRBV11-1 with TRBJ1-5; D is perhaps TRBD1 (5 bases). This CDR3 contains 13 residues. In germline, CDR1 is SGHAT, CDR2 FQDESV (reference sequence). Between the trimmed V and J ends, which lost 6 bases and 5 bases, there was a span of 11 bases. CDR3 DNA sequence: TGTGCCAGCAGTATGGGGGGTTATCAGCCCCAGCATTTT. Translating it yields CASSMGGYQPQHF.